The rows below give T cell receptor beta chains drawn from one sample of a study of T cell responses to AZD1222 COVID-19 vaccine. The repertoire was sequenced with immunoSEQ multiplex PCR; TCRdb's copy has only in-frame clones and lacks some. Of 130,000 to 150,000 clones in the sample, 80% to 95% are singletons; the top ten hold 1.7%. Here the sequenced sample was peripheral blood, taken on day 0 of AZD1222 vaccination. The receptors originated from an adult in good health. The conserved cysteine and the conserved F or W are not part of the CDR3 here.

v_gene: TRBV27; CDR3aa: ASSFSAGAAGELF
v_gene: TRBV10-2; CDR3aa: ASSETYNEQF
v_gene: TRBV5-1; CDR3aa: ASSLDGGYGYT
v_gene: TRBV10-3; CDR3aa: AISGVSGPGEAF
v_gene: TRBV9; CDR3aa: ASSVGTGPTEAF
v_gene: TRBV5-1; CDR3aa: ASSLDLYEQY
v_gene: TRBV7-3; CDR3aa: ASSLQGVAGETQY
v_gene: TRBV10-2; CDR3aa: ASKDLAGDVYNEQF
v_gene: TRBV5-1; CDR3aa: ASSQDRVLWNEQF
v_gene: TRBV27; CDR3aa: ASSQGRVNNEQF
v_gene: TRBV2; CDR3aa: ASSEVGDYGYT
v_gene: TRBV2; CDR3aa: ASSVQLTEAF
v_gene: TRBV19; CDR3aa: ASSIGGSYEQY
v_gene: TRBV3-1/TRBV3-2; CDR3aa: ASSPSGRGTDTQY
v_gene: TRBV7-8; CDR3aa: ASSLSRVSTNEKLF
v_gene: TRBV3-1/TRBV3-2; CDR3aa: ASSQEGGGTPYGYT